This T cell receptor beta chain was observed in a study of cytomegalovirus exposure and HLA in healthy donors. Use of 60 Vbeta and 13 Jbeta primers characterized the PCR. Produced via immunoSEQ multiplex PCR; TCRdb's table is partial and in-frame only. The table has tens of thousands of clones, approximately 88% seen once; the top ten hold 2.4%. Comment on this clone: What it recognizes is unknown.

Overall study results and limits: Investigators reported 164 TCR beta chains as tied to cytomegalovirus.

The CDR3 length is 15 residues. Looked up from germline, CDR1 is SGHTA and CDR2 is FQGTGA. The V end was cut by 4 bases, the J end by 1 base, with 12 bases between. This clonotype originated in a woman in her forties or fifties in good health and CMV-seronegative. Input material: PBMCs. The V gene is TRBV7-3, the J gene TRBJ2-3, with D perhaps matching TRBD2 (6 bases). CDR3 nucleotides: TGTGCCAGCAGCTCCTCGGGACTCCGCACAGATACGCAGTATTTT. Translating gives CASSSSGLRTDTQYF.